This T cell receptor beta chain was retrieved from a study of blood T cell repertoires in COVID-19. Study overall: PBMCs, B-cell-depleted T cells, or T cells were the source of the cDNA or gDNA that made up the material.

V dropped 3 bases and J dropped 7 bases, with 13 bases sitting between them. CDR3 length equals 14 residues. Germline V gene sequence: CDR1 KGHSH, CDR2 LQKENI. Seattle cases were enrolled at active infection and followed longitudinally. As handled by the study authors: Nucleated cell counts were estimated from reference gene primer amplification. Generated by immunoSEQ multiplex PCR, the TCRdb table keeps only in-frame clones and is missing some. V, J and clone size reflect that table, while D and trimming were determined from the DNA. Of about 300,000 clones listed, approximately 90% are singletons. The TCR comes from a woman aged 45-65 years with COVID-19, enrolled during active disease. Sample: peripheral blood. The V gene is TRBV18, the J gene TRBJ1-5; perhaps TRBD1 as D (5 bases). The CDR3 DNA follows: TGTGCCAGCTCACCGGGAGGGGACGGGCAGCCCCAGCATTTT. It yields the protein CASSPGGDGQPQHF. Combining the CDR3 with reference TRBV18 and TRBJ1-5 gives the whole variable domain NAGVMQNPRHLVRRRGQEARLRCSPMKGHSHVYWYRQLPEEGLKFMVYLQKENIIDESGMPKERFSAEFPKEGPSILRIQQVVRGDSAAYFCASSPGGDGQPQHFGDGTRLSIL.